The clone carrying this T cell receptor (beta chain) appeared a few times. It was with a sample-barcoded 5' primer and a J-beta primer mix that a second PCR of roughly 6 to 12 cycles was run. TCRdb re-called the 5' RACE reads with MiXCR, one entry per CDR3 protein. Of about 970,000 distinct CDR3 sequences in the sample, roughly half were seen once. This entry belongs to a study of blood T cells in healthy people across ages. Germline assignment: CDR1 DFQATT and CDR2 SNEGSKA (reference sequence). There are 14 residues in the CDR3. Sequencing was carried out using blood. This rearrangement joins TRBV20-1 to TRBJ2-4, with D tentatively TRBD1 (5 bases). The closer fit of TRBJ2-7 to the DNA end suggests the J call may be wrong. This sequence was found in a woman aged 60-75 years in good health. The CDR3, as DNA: TGCAGTGCTAGCCGACAGAAACAAACCTACGAGCAGTACTTC. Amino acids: CSASRQKQTYEQYF.